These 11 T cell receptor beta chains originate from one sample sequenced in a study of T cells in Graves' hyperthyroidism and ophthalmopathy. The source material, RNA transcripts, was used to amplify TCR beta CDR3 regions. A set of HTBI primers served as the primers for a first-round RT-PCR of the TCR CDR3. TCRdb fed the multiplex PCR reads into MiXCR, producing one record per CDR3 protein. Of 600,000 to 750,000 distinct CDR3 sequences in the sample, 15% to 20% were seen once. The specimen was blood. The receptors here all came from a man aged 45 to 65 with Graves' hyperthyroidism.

The chain's CDR3 is CASSQEVGTQHSPLHF. For the CDR3, the DNA is TGCGCCAGCAGCCAAGAAGTCGGGACACAGCATTCACCCCTCCACTTT. This rearrangement joins TRBV4-1 to TRBJ1-6, with D possibly TRBD1 on 6 matching bases. The CDR3 runs 16 residues. V lost 0 bases, J lost 8 bases, and 14 bases lay in between. CDR1 and CDR2 (germline): MGHRA, YSYEKL.

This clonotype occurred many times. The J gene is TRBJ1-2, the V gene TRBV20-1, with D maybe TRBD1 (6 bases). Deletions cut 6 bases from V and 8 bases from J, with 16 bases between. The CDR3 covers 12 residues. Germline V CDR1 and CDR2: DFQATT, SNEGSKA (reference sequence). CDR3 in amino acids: CSAREGGFGYTF. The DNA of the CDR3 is TGCAGTGCCCGAGAGGGGGGATTCGGCTACACCTTC.

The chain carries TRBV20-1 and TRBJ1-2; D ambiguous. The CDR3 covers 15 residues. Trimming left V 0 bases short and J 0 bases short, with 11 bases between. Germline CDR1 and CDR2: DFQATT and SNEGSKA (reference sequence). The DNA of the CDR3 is TGCAGTGCTAGAGACTCGGCGGTGACTAACTATGGCTACACCTTC. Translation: CSARDSAVTNYGYTF.

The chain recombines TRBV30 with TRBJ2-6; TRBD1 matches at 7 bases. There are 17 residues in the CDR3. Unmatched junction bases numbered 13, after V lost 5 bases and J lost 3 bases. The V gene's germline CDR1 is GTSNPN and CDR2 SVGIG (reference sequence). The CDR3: CAWGTGAAAGGANVLTF. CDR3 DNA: TGTGCCTGGGGAACAGGGGCTGCGGCGGGTGGGGCCAACGTCCTGACTTTC.

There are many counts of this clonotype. CDR3 sequence reads: CASSFGEDQETQYF. The CDR3 bases are TGTGCCAGCAGTTTTGGGGAAGACCAAGAGACCCAGTACTTC. The chain combines TRBV27 with TRBJ2-5; unclear D gene. CDR3 length: 14 residues. CDR1 MNHEY and CDR2 SMNVEV come from the germline V gene (reference sequence). V was clipped by 3 bases and J by 0 bases, with 8 bases between them.

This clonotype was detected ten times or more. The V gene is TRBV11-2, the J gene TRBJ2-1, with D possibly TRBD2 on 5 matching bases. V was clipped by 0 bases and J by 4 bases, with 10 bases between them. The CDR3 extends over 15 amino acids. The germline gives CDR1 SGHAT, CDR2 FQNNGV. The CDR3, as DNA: TGTGCCAGCAGCTTAGAATGGACTTTATACAATGAGCAGTTCTTC. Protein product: CASSLEWTLYNEQFF.

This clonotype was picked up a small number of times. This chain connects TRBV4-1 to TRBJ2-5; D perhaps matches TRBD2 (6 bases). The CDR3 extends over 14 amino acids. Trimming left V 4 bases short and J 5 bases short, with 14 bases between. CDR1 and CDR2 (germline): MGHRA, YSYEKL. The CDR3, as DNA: TGCGCCAGCAGCCCGACTAGTCTTCCGGAGACCCAGTACTTC. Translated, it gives CASSPTSLPETQYF.

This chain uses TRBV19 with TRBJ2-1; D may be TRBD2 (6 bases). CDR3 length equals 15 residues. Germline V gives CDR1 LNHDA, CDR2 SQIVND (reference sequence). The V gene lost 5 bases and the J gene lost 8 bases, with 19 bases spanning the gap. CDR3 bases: TGTGCCAGTAGTGGTACTAGCAGTCAGATTCATGAGCAGTTCTTC. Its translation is CASSGTSSQIHEQFF.

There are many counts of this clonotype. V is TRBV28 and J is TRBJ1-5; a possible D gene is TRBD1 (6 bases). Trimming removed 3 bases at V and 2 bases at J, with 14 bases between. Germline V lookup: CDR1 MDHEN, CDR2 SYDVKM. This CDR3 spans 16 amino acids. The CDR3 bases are TGTGCCAGCAGTTTCGCTTCAGGGGAAGGCAATCAGCCCCAGCATTTT. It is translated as CASSFASGEGNQPQHF.

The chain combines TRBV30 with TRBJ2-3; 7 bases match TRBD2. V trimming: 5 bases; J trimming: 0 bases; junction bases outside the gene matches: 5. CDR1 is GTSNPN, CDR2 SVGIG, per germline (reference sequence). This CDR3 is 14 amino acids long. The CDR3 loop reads CAWDGGGSTDTQYF. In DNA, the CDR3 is TGTGCCTGGGATGGCGGGGGAAGCACAGATACGCAGTATTTT.

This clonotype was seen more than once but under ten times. CDR3 amino acids: CASSQASFNEQYF. As DNA, the CDR3 is TGTGCCAGCAGCCAAGCATCTTTCAACGAGCAGTACTTC. This chain joins TRBV3-1 and TRBJ2-7; D unresolved. This CDR3 has 13 amino acids. Germline values: CDR1 LGHDT, CDR2 YNNKEL (reference sequence). V lost 1 base and J lost 5, with 9 bases in between.